These 12 T cell receptor beta chains were all obtained from the same sample, sequenced in a study of control samples from healthy donors and cancer patients. Some clones are missing from TCRdb's copy, which holds only in-frame ones; the method was immunoSEQ multiplex PCR. Seen here are 90,000 or so clones, around 85% observed once, and the top ten hold roughly 40%. Sequenced: PBMCs. The receptor set was obtained from an older man with lung cancer.

The chain is built from TRBV11-3 and TRBJ2-7; 11 positions match TRBD1. The CDR3 is made up of 15 amino acids. Unmatched junction bases numbered 10, after V lost 5 bases and J lost 7 bases. Germline V gene data show CDR1 as SGHNT and CDR2 as YENEEA. CDR3 region: CASSEDRGRSCEQYF. The CDR3 bases are TGTGCCAGCAGCGAGGACAGGGGGCGGTCGTGTGAGCAGTACTTC.

J is TRBJ1-4 and V is TRBV10-3; D not resolved. The CDR3 extends over 13 amino acids. V was trimmed by 9 bases and J by 6 bases, leaving 14 bases between them. Germline V gene lookup returns CDR1 ENHRY and CDR2 SYGVKD. The chain's CDR3 is CAIATDLDEKLFF. CDR3 DNA sequence: TGTGCCATAGCCACGGATCTTGATGAAAAACTGTTTTTT.

The chain is built from TRBV7-2 and TRBJ1-2; D is undetermined. The germline gives CDR1 SGHTA, CDR2 FQGNSA. The CDR3 extends over 15 amino acids. V was trimmed by 0 bases and J by 5 bases, leaving 13 bases between them. The CDR3 is CASSLARTDFYGYTF. The CDR3 DNA is TGTGCCAGCAGCTTAGCGAGGACGGACTTTTATGGCTACACCTTC.

This clone was detected once. The J gene is TRBJ1-1, the V gene TRBV5-1; D is unclear. Germline V gene data show CDR1 as SGHRS and CDR2 as YFSETQ. The V gene lost 1 base and the J gene lost 1 base, with 20 bases spanning the gap. The CDR3 runs to 18 residues. CDR3 sequence: CASSLFLGKSRENTEAFF. The CDR3 DNA follows: TGCGCCAGCAGCTTGTTCTTAGGCAAATCTCGGGAGAACACTGAAGCTTTCTTT.

The chain combines TRBV15 with TRBJ2-2; D is perhaps TRBD2 (5 bases). Germline V gene sequence: CDR1 LNHNV, CDR2 YYDKDF (reference sequence). This CDR3 contains 14 residues. V was pared by 3 bases and J by 3 bases, with 8 bases between. CDR3 DNA: TGTGCCACCAGCAGCCTGAGGGACACCGGGGAGCTGTTTTTT. Its protein product is CATSSLRDTGELFF. Combining the CDR3 with reference TRBV15 and TRBJ2-2 gives the whole variable domain DAMVIQNPRYQVTQFGKPVTLSCSQTLNHNVMYWYQQKSSQAPKLLFHYYDKDFNNEADTPDNFQSRRPNTSFCFLDIRSPGLGDTAMYLCATSSLRDTGELFFGEGSRLTVL.

This chain connects TRBV7-3 to TRBJ2-3, with D possibly being TRBD1 (6 bases). This CDR3 region has 15 residues. V was shortened by 5 bases and J by 3 bases, with 15 bases between the two germline ends. Per germline, CDR1 SGHTA and CDR2 FQGTGA. As DNA, the CDR3 is TGTGCCAGCAGCCGCGGAACAGGGCTGACAGATACGCAGTATTTT. Protein product: CASSRGTGLTDTQYF.

The chain combines TRBV11-2 with TRBJ1-6, with a tentative D call TRBD1 (5 bases). CDR1 and CDR2 (germline): SGHAT, FQNNGV. The V end was cut by 2 bases, the J end by 11 bases, with 19 bases between. The CDR3 totals 16 residues. The CDR3 DNA reads TGTGCCAGCAGCTTATGGGGCCGCGAGGACGTTGCACCCCTCCACTTT. Amino acid sequence: CASSLWGREDVAPLHF.

This rearrangement joins TRBV15 to TRBJ2-3; 7 bases agree with TRBD1. V gave up 1 base and J gave up 3 bases; unmatched junction bases: 7. Germline-derived CDR1 and CDR2 are LNHNV and YYDKDF (reference sequence). The CDR3 contains 16 residues. CDR3 sequence: CATSRANRGNTDTQYF. Here the CDR3 DNA reads TGTGCCACCAGCAGAGCTAACAGGGGTAATACAGATACGCAGTATTTT. The full variable domain, with the rest looked up from reference TRBV15 and TRBJ2-3, is DAMVIQNPRYQVTQFGKPVTLSCSQTLNHNVMYWYQQKSSQAPKLLFHYYDKDFNNEADTPDNFQSRRPNTSFCFLDIRSPGLGDTAMYLCATSRANRGNTDTQYFGPGTRLTVL.

This rearrangement joins TRBV23-1 to TRBJ1-1; possible D gene TRBD1, 6 bases. TRBV23-1 is an ORF for which the function is uncertain. V lost 8 bases, J lost 3 bases, and 13 bases lay in between. The CDR3 runs 13 residues. DNA of the CDR3: TGCGCCAGCTGCGACAGGTGTTACACTGAAGCTTTCTTT. Its protein product is CASCDRCYTEAFF.

The J gene is TRBJ2-3, the V gene TRBV4-3; 8 bases align to TRBD1. The CDR3 totals 15 residues. The junction had 9 bases not matched to a gene; V was cut back by 2 bases and J by 8 bases. Germline V gene sequence: CDR1 LGHNA, CDR2 YSLEER. CDR3: CASSQLTDRGVTQYF. The DNA of the CDR3 is TGCGCCAGCAGCCAACTTACTGACAGGGGTGTTACGCAGTATTTT.

The rearrangement links TRBV10-3 to TRBJ2-3, with 12 bases identical to TRBD2. This CDR3 comprises 13 residues. From germline, CDR1 is ENHRY and CDR2 SYGVKD. The junction had 3 bases not matched to a gene; V was cut back by 11 bases and J by 3 bases. The CDR3 DNA follows: TGTGCCTCCGGACTAGCGGGGACAGATACGCAGTATTTT. The encoded protein is CASGLAGTDTQYF.

The CDR3 loop reads CASSRGERNQPQHF. CDR3 bases: TGTGCCAGTAGTCGCGGGGAACGCAATCAGCCCCAGCATTTT. The V call is TRBV19, the J call TRBJ1-5; unclear D gene. Germline values: CDR1 LNHDA, CDR2 SQIVND (reference sequence). The germline V and J ends were trimmed by 5 bases and 2 bases, with 10 bases remaining between them. The CDR3 is 14 amino acids.